Shown below are 13 T cell receptor beta chains from a single sample sequenced in a study of T-cell memory formation after mild COVID-19. TCRdb called the 5' RACE reads again in MiXCR, with one record for every CDR3 protein. Here the sample spans under 250,000 distinct CDR3 sequences, about 27% being singletons. Sequences were obtained from PBMCs or a T cell subset sorted from them (not recorded which). The source of these receptors is an adult woman who had mild COVID-19 (a few samples of this study predate the infection). Cell type and time point are not known.

This chain connects TRBV15 to TRBJ2-3; D not certain. Germline V gives CDR1 LNHNV, CDR2 YYDKDF (reference sequence). The V end was cut by 0 bases, the J end by 6 bases, with 10 bases between. The CDR3 contains 14 residues. CDR3 coding DNA: TGTGCCACCAGCAGAGAGAACCCCGGGGATACGCAGTATTTT. It specifies CATSRENPGDTQYF.

This clonotype was seen only a few times. The chain links TRBV6-5 to TRBJ1-5; D is undetermined. Trimming cost V 6 bases and J 0 bases, with 6 bases left between them. The germline CDR1 and CDR2 sequences are MNHEY and SVGAGI. The CDR3 runs to 13 residues. The CDR3 region has the DNA TGTGCCAGCAGGGGTAATAGCAATCAGCCCCAGCATTTT. It specifies CASRGNSNQPQHF.

This clonotype has just a few counts. The rearrangement joins TRBV10-3 to TRBJ1-3, with 8 bases aligning to TRBD1. CDR1 and CDR2 from the germline V gene are ENHRY and SYGVKD. V was pared by 10 bases and J by 0 bases, with 11 bases of the junction left unmatched. This CDR3 region has 16 residues. Here the CDR3 DNA reads TGTGCCACTCACCCCGGGACAGGTCGCTCTGGAAACACCATATATTTT. Translated, it gives CATHPGTGRSGNTIYF.

This chain connects TRBV5-1 to TRBJ1-1; TRBD1 matches 7 bases. Trimming at V came to 3 bases and at J to 0 bases, leaving 8 bases not matched to a gene. CDR1 and CDR2 (germline): SGHRS, YFSETQ. CDR3 length equals 16 residues. CDR3 DNA: TGCGCCAGCAGCTCCGGTCCCGGGACAGTGAACACTGAAGCTTTCTTT. This gives the protein CASSSGPGTVNTEAFF.

The V and J genes are TRBV29-1 and TRBJ2-1, with a tentative D call TRBD2 (6 bases). The germline V gene has CDR1 SQVTM and CDR2 ANQGSEA. CDR3 length: 13 amino acids. Trimming cost V 3 bases and J 4 bases, with 10 bases left between them. CDR3 sequence: CSVEGGIYNEQFF. The DNA for the CDR3 is TGCAGCGTTGAGGGGGGTATTTACAATGAGCAGTTCTTC.

The genes are TRBV24-1 and TRBJ2-5; D remains unclear. The germline V gene encodes CDR1 KGHDR and CDR2 SFDVKD. CDR3 size: 14 residues. Trimming took 9 bases from V and 1 from J, leaving 14 bases between them. DNA for the CDR3: TGTGCCACCCAAAGGTCTACGGCCCAAGAGACCCAGTACTTC. This encodes CATQRSTAQETQYF.

This clonotype was observed many times. The chain recombines TRBV4-1 with TRBJ2-1; the match to TRBD2 covers 9 bases. Germline CDR1 reads MGHRA; CDR2 reads YSYEKL. The CDR3 spans 17 residues. The V gene end was trimmed by 4 bases and the J gene end by 7 bases; junction bases not matched to a gene: 14. The CDR3 spells CASSPRLSSGGSNEQFF. DNA for the CDR3: TGCGCCAGCAGCCCTCGACTATCAAGCGGGGGGTCAAATGAGCAGTTCTTC.

V is TRBV29-1 and J is TRBJ1-2; D is ambiguous. The CDR3 contains 14 residues. V dropped 4 bases and J dropped 2 bases, with 14 bases sitting between them. Germline CDR1 is SQVTM and CDR2 is ANQGSEA. Here the CDR3 reads CSVVEQHFNYGYTF. The CDR3 nucleotides read TGCAGCGTTGTCGAACAGCACTTCAACTATGGCTACACCTTC.

The CDR3 DNA reads TGTGCCAGCAGCAAGGGGACAGGGGCCGATACGCAGTATTTT. This sequence encodes CASSKGTGADTQYF. The chain employs TRBV7-8 and TRBJ2-3; 10 bases agree with TRBD1. The length of the CDR3 is 14 residues. V was pared by 5 bases and J by 6 bases, with 5 bases of the junction left unmatched. Germline V gene lookup returns CDR1 SGHVS and CDR2 FQNEAQ.

This clonotype showed up just a few times. The chain links TRBV19 to TRBJ2-7; 8 positions agree with TRBD2. The CDR3 is 13 residues long. Trimming took 7 bases from V and 3 from J; bases not matched to a gene: 5. Germline loops: CDR1 LNHDA, CDR2 SQIVND (reference sequence). Here the CDR3 reads CASNPGLGYEQYF. In DNA, the CDR3 is TGTGCCAGTAACCCGGGACTAGGCTACGAGCAGTACTTC. Supplemented by reference TRBV19 and TRBJ2-7, the full variable domain reads DGGITQSPKYLFRKEGQNVTLSCEQNLNHDAMYWYRQDPGQGLRLIYYSQIVNDFQKGDIAEGYSVSREKKESFPLTVTSAQKNPTAFYLCASNPGLGYEQYFGPGTRLTVT.

The rearrangement links TRBV6-5 to TRBJ2-3; perhaps TRBD2 as D (6 bases). The CDR3 is 14 amino acids. Germline V gene sequence: CDR1 MNHEY, CDR2 SVGAGI. Trimming removed 7 bases at V and 2 bases at J, with 13 bases between. The CDR3 region has the DNA TGTGCCAGCAAGGAGGGAGCGTTCACAGATACGCAGTATTTT. Its protein product is CASKEGAFTDTQYF.

This clonotype was observed a few times. The V gene is TRBV3-1, the J gene TRBJ1-1; the D is unclear. This CDR3 spans 14 amino acids. Trimming removed 1 base from V and 1 base from J, with 7 bases in between. CDR1 LGHDT and CDR2 YNNKEL come from the germline V gene (reference sequence). The DNA for the CDR3 is TGTGCCAGCAGCCAAGGTCCCGCGAACACTGAAGCTTTCTTT. Protein product: CASSQGPANTEAFF.

This clonotype showed up just a few times. This chain uses TRBV6-1 with TRBJ2-1; D uncertain. In germline, CDR1 is MNHNS, CDR2 SASEGT. The CDR3 sequence is 16 residues long. V gave up 4 bases and J gave up 0 bases, with 13 bases separating them. CDR3 sequence reads: CASSVYGLSSYNEQFF. CDR3 coding DNA: TGTGCCAGCAGTGTTTATGGCTTAAGCTCCTACAATGAGCAGTTCTTC.